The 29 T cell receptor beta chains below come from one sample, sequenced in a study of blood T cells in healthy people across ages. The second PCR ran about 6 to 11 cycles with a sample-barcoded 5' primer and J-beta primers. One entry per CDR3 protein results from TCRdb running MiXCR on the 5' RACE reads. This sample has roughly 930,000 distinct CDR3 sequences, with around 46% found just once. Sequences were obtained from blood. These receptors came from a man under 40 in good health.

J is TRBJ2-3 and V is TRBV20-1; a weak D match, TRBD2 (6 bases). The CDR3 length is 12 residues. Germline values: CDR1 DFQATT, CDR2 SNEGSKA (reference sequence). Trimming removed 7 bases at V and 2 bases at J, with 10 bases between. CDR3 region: CSGGVFTDTQYF. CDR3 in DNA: TGCAGTGGGGGGGTCTTCACAGATACGCAGTATTTT.

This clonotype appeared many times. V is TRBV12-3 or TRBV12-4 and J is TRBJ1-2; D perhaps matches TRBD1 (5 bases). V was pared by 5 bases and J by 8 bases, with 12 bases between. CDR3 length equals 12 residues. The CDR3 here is CASSMIGVGYTF. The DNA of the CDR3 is TGTGCCAGCAGTATGATAGGGGTCGGCTACACCTTC.

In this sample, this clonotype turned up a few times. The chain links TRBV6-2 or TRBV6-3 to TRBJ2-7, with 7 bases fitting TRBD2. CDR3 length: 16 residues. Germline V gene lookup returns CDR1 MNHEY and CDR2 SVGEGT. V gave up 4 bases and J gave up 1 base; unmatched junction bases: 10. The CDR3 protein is CASSSPPRLASYEQYF. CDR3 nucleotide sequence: TGTGCCAGCAGTTCCCCCCCTCGACTAGCATCCTACGAGCAGTACTTC.

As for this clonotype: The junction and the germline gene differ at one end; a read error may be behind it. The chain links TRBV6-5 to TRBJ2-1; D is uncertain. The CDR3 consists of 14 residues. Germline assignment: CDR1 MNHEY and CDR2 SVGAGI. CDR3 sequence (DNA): TGTGCCAGCAGCCTGGACGCGACGTACAATGAGCAGTTCTTT. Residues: CASSLDATYNEQFF.

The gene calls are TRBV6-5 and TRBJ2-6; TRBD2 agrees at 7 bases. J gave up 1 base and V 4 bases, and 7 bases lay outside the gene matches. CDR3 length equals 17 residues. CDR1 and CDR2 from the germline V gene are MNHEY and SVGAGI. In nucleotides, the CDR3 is TGTGCCAGCAGTTCCAGCGGGGCGTTTTCTGGGGCCAACGTCCTGACTTTC. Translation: CASSSSGAFSGANVLTF.

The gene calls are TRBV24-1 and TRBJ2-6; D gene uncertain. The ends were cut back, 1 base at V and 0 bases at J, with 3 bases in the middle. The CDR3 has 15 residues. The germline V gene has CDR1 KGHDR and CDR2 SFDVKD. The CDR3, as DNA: TGTGCCACCAGTGATTTCAGCTCTGGGGCCAACGTCCTGACTTTC. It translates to CATSDFSSGANVLTF.

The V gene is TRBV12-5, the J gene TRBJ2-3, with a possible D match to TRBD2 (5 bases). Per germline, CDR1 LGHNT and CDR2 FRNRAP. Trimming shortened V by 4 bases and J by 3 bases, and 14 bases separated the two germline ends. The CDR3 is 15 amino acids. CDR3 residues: CASGSGNLETDTQYF. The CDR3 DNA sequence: TGTGCTAGTGGTTCCGGGAATTTGGAGACAGATACGCAGTATTTT.

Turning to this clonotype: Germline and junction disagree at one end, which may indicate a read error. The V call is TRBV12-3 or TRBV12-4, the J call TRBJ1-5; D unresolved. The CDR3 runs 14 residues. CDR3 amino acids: CASSFQLYNRPQHF. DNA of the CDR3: TGTGCCAGCAGTTTTCAGCTATACAATCGGCCCCAGCATTTT.

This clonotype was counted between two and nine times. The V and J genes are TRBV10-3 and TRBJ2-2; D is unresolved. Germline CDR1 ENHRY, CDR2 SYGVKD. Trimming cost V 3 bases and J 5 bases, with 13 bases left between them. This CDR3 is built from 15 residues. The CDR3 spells CAISDLAWQTGELFF. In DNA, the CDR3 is TGTGCCATCAGTGATCTGGCGTGGCAGACCGGGGAGCTGTTTTTT.

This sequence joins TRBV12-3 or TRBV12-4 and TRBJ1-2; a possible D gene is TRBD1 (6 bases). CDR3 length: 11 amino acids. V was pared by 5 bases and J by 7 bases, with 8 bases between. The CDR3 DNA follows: TGTGCCAGCAGTACAGGGAGTGGCTACACCTTC. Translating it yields CASSTGSGYTF.

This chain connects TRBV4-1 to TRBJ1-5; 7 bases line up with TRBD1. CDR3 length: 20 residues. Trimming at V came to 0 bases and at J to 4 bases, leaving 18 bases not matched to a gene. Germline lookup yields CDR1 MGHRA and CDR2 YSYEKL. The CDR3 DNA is TGCGCCAGCAGCCAAGATATGGGTCGCCGAGGACAGGTGGTTAATCAGCCCCAGCATTTT. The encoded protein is CASSQDMGRRGQVVNQPQHF.

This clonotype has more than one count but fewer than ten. CDR3 DNA sequence: TGTGCCAGCAGAACCCATAGCGGGGGGGCGGCCTACAATGAGCAGTTCTTC. Translated, it gives CASRTHSGGAAYNEQFF. The chain employs TRBV12-3 or TRBV12-4 and TRBJ2-1, with 11 bases that match TRBD2. J lost 2 bases, V lost 6 bases, and 9 bases had no gene match. The CDR3 has 17 residues.

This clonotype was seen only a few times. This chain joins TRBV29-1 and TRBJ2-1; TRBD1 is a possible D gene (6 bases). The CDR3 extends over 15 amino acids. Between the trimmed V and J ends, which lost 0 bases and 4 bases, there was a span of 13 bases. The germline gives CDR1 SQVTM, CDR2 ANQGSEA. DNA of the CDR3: TGCAGCGTTGAAGATCCAGGGGCCCAATACAATGAGCAGTTCTTC. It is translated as CSVEDPGAQYNEQFF.

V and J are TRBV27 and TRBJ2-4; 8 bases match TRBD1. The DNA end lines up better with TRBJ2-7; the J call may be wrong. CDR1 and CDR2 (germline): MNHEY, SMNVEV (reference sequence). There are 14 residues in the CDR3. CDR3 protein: CASKARGQGYEQYF. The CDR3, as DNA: TGTGCCAGCAAGGCCAGGGGGCAGGGCTACGAGCAGTACTTC.

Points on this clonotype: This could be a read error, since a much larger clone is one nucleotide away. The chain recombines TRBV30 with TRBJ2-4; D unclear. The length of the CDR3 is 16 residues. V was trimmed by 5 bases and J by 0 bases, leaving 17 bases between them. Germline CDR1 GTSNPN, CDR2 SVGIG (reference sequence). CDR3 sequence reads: CAWRQFGKLAKNIQYF. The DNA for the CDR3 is TGTGCCTGGCGTCAATTCGGTAAGCTAGCCAAAAACATTCAGTACTTC.

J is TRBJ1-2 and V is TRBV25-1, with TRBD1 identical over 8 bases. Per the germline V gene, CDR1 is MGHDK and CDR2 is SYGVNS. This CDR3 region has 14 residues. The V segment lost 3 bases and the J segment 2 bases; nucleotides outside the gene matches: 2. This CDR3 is CASSEGDRNYGYTF. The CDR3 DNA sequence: TGTGCCAGCAGTGAGGGGGACAGGAACTATGGCTACACCTTC.

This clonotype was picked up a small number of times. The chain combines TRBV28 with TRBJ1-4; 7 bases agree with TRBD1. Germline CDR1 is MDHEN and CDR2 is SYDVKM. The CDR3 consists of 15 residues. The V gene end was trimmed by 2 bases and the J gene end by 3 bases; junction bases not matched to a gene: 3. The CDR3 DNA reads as TGTGCCAGCAGTTTAGGAGGACAGGCTAATGAAAAACTGTTTTTT. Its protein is CASSLGGQANEKLFF.

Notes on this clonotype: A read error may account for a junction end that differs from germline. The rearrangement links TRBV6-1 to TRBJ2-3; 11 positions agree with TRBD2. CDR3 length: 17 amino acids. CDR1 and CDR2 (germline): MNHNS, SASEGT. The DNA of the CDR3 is TGTGCCAGCAGTGGAACTAGCGGGAGCGGTTACACAGATACGCGGTATTTT. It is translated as CASSGTSGSGYTDTRYF.

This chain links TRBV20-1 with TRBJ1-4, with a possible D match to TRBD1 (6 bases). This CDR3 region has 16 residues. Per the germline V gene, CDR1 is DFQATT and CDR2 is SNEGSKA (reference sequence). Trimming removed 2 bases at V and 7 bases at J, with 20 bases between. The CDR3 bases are TGCAGTGCTAGAACCGGACAGATGGTGGCTAGTGAAAAACTGTTTTTT. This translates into CSARTGQMVASEKLFF.

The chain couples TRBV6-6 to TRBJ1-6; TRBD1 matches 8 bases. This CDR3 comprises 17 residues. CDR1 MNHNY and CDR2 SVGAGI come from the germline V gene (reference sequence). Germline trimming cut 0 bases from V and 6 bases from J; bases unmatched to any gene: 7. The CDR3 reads CASSYSIRGRGNSPLHF. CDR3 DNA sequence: TGTGCCAGCAGTTACTCGATCAGGGGGCGAGGTAATTCACCCCTCCACTTT.

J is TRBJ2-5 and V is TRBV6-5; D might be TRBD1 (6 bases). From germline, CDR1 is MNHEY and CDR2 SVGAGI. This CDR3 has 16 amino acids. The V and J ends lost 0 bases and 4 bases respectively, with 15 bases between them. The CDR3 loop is CASSYSRSGAVETQYF. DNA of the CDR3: TGTGCCAGCAGTTACTCTCGGTCAGGGGCTGTAGAGACCCAGTACTTC.

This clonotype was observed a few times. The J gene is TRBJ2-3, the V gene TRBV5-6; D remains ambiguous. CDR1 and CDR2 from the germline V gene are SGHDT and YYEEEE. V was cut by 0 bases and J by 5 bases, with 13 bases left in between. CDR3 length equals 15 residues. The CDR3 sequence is CASSLEAAPGDTQYF. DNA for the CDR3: TGTGCCAGCAGCTTGGAGGCAGCCCCGGGAGATACGCAGTATTTT.

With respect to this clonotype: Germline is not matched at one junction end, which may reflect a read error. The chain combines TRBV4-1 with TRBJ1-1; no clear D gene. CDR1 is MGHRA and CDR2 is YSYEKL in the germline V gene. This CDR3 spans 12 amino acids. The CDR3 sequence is CASSQGYTETFF. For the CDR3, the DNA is TGCGCCAGCAGCCAGGGGTACACTGAAACTTTCTTT.

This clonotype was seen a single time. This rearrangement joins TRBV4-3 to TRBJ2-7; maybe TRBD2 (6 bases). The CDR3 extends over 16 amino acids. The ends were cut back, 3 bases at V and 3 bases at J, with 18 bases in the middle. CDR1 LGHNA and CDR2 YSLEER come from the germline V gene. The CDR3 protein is CASSQDTSRDYYEQYF. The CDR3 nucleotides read TGCGCCAGCAGCCAGGATACTAGCAGGGATTACTACGAGCAGTACTTC.

DNA for the CDR3: TGTGCCAGCAGTTATCCACCGGACAGGGCTTTTGAGTTCTTC. Protein: CASSYPPDRAFEFF. The rearrangement joins TRBV28 to TRBJ2-1, with 8 bases matching TRBD1. V lost 4 bases, J lost 14 bases, and 13 bases stayed unmatched. From germline, CDR1 is MDHEN and CDR2 SYDVKM. The CDR3 runs 14 residues. The full variable domain, its missing parts supplied by reference TRBV28 and TRBJ2-1, is DVKVTQSSRYLVKRTGEKVFLECVQDMDHENMFWYRQDPGLGLRLIYFSYDVKMKEKGDIPEGYSVSREKKERFSLILESASTNQTSMYLCASSYPPDRAFEFFGPGTRLTVL.

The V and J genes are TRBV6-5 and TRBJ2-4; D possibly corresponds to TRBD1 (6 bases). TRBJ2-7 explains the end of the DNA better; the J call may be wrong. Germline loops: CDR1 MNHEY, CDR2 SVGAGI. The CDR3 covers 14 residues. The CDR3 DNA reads TGTGCCAGCAGGGCCGGGACAAACTACTACGAGCAGTACTTC. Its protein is CASRAGTNYYEQYF.

CDR3 protein: CASNPGPGKDLYEQYF. CDR3 sequence (DNA): TGTGCCAGCAACCCAGGCCCCGGGAAGGACCTCTACGAGCAGTACTTC. V gene TRBV7-3 combines with J gene TRBJ2-1, with a weak D call TRBD2 (5 bases). The J call could be wrong; TRBJ2-7 is a better fit for the DNA end. In germline, CDR1 is SGHTA, CDR2 FQGTGA. The CDR3 contains 16 residues.

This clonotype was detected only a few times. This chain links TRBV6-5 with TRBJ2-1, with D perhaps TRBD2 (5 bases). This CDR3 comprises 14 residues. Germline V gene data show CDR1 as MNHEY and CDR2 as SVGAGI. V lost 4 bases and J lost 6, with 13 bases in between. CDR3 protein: CASSLLVTGNEQFF. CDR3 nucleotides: TGTGCCAGCAGTTTACTAGTTACGGGCAATGAGCAGTTCTTC.

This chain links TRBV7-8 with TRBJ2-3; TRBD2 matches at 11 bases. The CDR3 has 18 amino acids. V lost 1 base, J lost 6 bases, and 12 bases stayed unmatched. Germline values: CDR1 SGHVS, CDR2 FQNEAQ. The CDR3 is CASSLEPSGGLRTDTQYF. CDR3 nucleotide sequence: TGTGCCAGCAGCTTAGAGCCTAGCGGGGGGCTACGGACCGATACGCAGTATTTT.